This is a list of T cell receptor beta chains from one sample in a study of blood T cell repertoires in COVID-19. Some clones are missing from TCRdb's copy, which holds only in-frame ones; the method was immunoSEQ multiplex PCR. Here the sample spans around 200,000 clones, around 85% being singletons. The sample was PBMCs or T cells enriched from blood (not recorded which). The receptor source for this set is a man aged 40-55 years who had recovered from COVID-19. The CDR3 runs from the conserved cysteine through the conserved F or W. The D gene is left open where the match is weak. The size of a clone is reported for some rows only, either as once, few or many, or as a class for expanded clones.

-	TRBV5-6	TRBJ1-6	TRBD1	TGTGCCAGCAGCCGAGTGACAGGGAATTCACCCCTCCACTTT	CASSRVTGNSPLHF
-	TRBV7-9	TRBJ1-2	-	TGTGCCAGCAGCACAACTAACTATGGCTACACCTTC	CASSTTNYGYTF
-	TRBV11-3	TRBJ2-2	-	TGTGCCAGCAGCTCCGCCTCAGGGTCCGGGGAGCTGTTTTTT	CASSSASGSGELFF
-	TRBV27	TRBJ1-6	TRBD1	TGTGCCAGCAGTTTAAGTCAGGGGGAAACACCCCTCCACTTT	CASSLSQGETPLHF
once	TRBV23-1	TRBJ2-1	TRBD2	TGCGCCAGCAGCCCGGGGGGGGCTAGCGGGAGGTCAAGGAGCTCCTACAATGAGCAGTTCTTC	CASSPGGASGRSRSSYNEQFF
few	TRBV5-5	TRBJ2-7	-	TGTGCCAGCCGGACGGCTAGCGCAGCTACCTACGAGCAGTACTTC	CASRTASAATYEQYF
-	TRBV7-8	TRBJ2-2	TRBD1	TGTGCCAGCAGCTTAGACCGGGACAGGGGTTTCGGGGAGCTGTTTTTT	CASSLDRDRGFGELFF
once	TRBV27	TRBJ2-7	-	TGTGCCAGCTCCGTCTCTAGCGACTACGAGCAGTACTTC	CASSVSSDYEQYF
-	TRBV7-8	TRBJ1-6	-	TGTGCCAGCACCCCCGATAGCGCTTTGGCCCTCCACTTT	CASTPDSALALHF
-	TRBV2	TRBJ1-2	-	TGTGCCAGCAGTAGCCAGGGTAACTATGGCTACACCTTC	CASSSQGNYGYTF
-	TRBV24-1	TRBJ2-1	-	TGTGCCACCAGAGGAGACCACTACAATGAGCAGTTCTTC	CATRGDHYNEQFF
-	TRBV6-8	TRBJ1-1	-	TGTGCCCCTGGCCAGGGTCGAGCTTTCTTT	CAPGQGRAFF
-	TRBV6-5	TRBJ2-1	TRBD2	TGTGCCAGCAGTTACTCGTGGGAGGGTTCGAATGAGCAGTTCTTC	CASSYSWEGSNEQFF
-	TRBV6-5	TRBJ2-7	TRBD1	TGTGCCAGCAGTCCTACCGACAGGGTCGCCTACGAGCAGTACTTC	CASSPTDRVAYEQYF
-	TRBV6-5	TRBJ1-2	TRBD1	TGTGCCAGCAGCGACAGGGTCCTTGGAGGCTACACCTTC	CASSDRVLGGYTF
-	TRBV20-1	TRBJ2-7	-	TGCAGTGCTAGGCGGGGTTACGAGCAGTACTTC	CSARRGYEQYF
-	TRBV2	TRBJ1-1	-	TGTGCCAGCAGTGAAGAGGGCAGGTCAGGGACTGAAGCTTTCTTT	CASSEEGRSGTEAFF
-	TRBV10-3	TRBJ2-1	TRBD1	TGTGCCATCGGATCTAAGGACAGGGCCTCCAATGAGCAGTTCTTC	CAIGSKDRASNEQFF
-	TRBV10-1	TRBJ2-1	TRBD1	TGCGCCAGCACTCCGGACAGGGGGGATGAGCAGTTCTTC	CASTPDRGDEQFF